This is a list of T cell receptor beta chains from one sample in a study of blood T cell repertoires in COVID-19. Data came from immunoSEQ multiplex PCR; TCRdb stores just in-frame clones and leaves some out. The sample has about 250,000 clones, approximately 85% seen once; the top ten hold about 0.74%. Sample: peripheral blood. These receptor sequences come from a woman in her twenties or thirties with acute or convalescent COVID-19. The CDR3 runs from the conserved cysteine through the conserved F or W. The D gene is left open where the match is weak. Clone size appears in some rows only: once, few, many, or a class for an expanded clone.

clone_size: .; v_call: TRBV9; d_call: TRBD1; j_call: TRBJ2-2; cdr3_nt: TGTGCCAGCAGCCCCGCAGGGGGATACACCGGGGAGCTGTTTTTT; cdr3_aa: CASSPAGGYTGELFF
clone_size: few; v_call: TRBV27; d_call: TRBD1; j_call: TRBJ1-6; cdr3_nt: TGTGCCAGCAGTCCAGGGGGGAGTTCACCCCTCCACTTT; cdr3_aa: CASSPGGSSPLHF
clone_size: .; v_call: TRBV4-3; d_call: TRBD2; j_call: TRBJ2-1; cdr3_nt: TGCGCCAGCAGCCAAGCGCGGGGAATAGCGGGAGGGCATGTCTTCTTC; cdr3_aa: CASSQARGIAGGHVFF
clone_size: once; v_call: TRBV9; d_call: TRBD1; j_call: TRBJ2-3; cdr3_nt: TGTGCCAGCAGCGCTACAGGGGCTGAAGATACGCAGTATTTT; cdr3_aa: CASSATGAEDTQYF
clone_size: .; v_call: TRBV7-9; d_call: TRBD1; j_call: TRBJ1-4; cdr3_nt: TGTGCCAGCAGCCCCACAAGGACAGGGGAAGAAAAACTGTTTTTT; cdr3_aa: CASSPTRTGEEKLFF
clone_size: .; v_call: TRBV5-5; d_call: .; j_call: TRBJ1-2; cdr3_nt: TGTGCCAGCGAATCAGACTATGGCTACACCTTC; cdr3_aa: CASESDYGYTF
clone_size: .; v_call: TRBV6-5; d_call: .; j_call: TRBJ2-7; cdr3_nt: TGTGCCAGCATCCAGGGCCCTGGGTACGAGCAGTACTTC; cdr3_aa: CASIQGPGYEQYF
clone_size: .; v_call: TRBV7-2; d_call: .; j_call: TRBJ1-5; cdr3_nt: TGTGCCAGCACCCTTTTGGGGCGTGGGGAGCCCCAGCATTTT; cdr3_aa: CASTLLGRGEPQHF
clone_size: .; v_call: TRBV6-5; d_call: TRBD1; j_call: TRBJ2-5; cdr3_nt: TGTGCCAGCACAGAAGGGACAGGGTACCAAGAGACCCAGTACTTC; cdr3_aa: CASTEGTGYQETQYF
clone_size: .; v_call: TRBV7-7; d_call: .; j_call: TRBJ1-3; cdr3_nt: TGTGCTAGCAGCCCCTACGGTGGAAACACCATATATTTT; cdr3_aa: CASSPYGGNTIYF
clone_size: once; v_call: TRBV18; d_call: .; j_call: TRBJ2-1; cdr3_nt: TGTGCCAGCTCACGACAGGCGTCCAGCTCCTACAATGAGCAGTTCTTC; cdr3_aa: CASSRQASSSYNEQFF
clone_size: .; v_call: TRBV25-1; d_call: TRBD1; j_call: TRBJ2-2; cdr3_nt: TGTGCCAGCAGTCAGCGTCGGACAGGGGCCGGGGAGCTGTTTTTT; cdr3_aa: CASSQRRTGAGELFF
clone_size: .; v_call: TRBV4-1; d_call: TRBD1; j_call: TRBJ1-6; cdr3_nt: TGCGCCAGCAGCCATGACAGGGGGTACTCACCCCTCCACTTT; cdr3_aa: CASSHDRGYSPLHF
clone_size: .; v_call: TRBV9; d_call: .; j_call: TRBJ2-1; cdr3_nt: TGTGCCAGCAGCGCCCGAGAGGGCCTCTCAACGGGAGAGCAGTTCTTC; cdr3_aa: CASSAREGLSTGEQFF
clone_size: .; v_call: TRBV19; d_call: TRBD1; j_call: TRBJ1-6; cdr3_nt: TGTGCCAGTAGGTTCGGGACAGACTATAATTCACCCCTCCACTTT; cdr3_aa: CASRFGTDYNSPLHF
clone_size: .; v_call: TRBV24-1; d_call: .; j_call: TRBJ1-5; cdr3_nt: TGTGCCACCAGTGATTTTCACAGGGCTACTCAGCCCCAGCATTTT; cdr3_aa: CATSDFHRATQPQHF
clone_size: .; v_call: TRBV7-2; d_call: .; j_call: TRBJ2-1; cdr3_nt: TGTGCCAGCAGCTTACGAGCGGGCATCGACAATGAGCAGTTCTTC; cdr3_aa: CASSLRAGIDNEQFF
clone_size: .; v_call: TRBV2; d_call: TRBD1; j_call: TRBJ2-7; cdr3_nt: TGTGCCAGCAGTGATGGGACAGGGTCCTACGAGCAGTACTTC; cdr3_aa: CASSDGTGSYEQYF
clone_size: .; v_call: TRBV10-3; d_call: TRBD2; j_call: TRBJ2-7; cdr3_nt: TGTGCCATCAGCGGGCGGGGGTCTAGCTCCTACGAGCAGTACTTC; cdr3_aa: CAISGRGSSSYEQYF
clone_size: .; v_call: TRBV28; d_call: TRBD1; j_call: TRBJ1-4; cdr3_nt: TGTGCCAGCAGTTTAGGGGACAGGGTTTCTGGTGAAAAACTGTTTTTT; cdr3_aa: CASSLGDRVSGEKLFF
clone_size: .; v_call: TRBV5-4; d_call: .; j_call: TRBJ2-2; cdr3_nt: TGTGCCAGCAGCGGCCCGCTGGGCGGGCCGACCGGGGAGCTGTTTTTT; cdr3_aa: CASSGPLGGPTGELFF
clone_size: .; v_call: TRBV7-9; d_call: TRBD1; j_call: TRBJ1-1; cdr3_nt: TGTGCCAGCAGTGGGACAGGGGGCGTGAACACTGAAGCTTTCTTT; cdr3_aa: CASSGTGGVNTEAFF
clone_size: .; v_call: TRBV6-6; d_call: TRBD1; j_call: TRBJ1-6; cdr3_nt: TGTGCCAGCAGTCCCGGGACAGGGAGTCTAACCAACTTT; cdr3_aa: CASSPGTGSLTNF
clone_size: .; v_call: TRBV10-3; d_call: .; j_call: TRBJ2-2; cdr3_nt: TGTGCCATCAGAAGACCTCTAGCGTCTGGGGCCGGGGAGCTGTTTTTT; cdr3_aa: CAIRRPLASGAGELFF
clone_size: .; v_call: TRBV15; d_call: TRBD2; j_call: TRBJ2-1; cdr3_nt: TGTGCCACCAGCACCGGGACTAGCGGGAGGAGGGACGGGAATGAGCAGTTCTTC; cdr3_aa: CATSTGTSGRRDGNEQFF
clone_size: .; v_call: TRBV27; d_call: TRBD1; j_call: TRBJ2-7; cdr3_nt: TGTGCCAGCAGCCGCCGGGACAGGGTCAACGAGCAGTACTTC; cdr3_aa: CASSRRDRVNEQYF
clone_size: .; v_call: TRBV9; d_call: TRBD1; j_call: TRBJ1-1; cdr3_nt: TGTGCCAGCAGCGCACCAGCCGGGACAGGGGTGAGGGGAACTGAAGCTTTCTTT; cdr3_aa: CASSAPAGTGVRGTEAFF
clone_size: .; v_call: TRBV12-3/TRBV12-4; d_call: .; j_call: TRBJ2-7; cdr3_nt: TGTGCCAGCAGGTCCGGGACCTACGAGCAGTACTTC; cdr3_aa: CASRSGTYEQYF
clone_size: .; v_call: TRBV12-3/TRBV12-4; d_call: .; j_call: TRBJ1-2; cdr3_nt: TGTGCCAGCAGTTTAACAGGCTATGGCTACACCTTC; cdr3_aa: CASSLTGYGYTF
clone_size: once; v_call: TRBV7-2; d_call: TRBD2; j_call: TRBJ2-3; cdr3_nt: TGTGCCAGCAGCTTAGAACTAGCGGGAGTCGATACGCAGTATTTT; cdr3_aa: CASSLELAGVDTQYF
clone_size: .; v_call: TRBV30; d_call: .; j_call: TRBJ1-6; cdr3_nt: TGTGCCTGGAGTGTACGGGGGGAACTACTTAATTCACCCCTCCACTTT; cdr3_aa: CAWSVRGELLNSPLHF
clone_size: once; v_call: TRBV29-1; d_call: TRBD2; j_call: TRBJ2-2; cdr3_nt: TGCAGCGCTACCCGGGGGGGCACCGGGGAGCTGTTTTTT; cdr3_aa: CSATRGGTGELFF
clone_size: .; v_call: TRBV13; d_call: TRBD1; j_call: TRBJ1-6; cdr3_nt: TGTGCCAGCAGCTCCCAGACAGGGCTAGGGTCACCCCTCCACTTT; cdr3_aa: CASSSQTGLGSPLHF
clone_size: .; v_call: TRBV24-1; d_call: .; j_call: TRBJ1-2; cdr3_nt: TGTGCCACCAGTGATTTTTCCAGGGCCCATGGCTACACCTTC; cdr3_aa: CATSDFSRAHGYTF
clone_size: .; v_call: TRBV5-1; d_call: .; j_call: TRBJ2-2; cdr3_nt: TGCGCCAGCAGCTTGGCCGGGGAAACCGGGGAGCTGTTTTTT; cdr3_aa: CASSLAGETGELFF
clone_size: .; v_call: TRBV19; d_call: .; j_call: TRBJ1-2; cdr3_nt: TGTGCCAGTAAGTCGGCGGACTATGGCTACACCTTC; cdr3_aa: CASKSADYGYTF
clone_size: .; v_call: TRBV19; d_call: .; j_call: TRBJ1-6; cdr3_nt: TGTGCCAGTAGCCCTTCGTGGCAGGGTGGTTCACCCCTCCACTTT; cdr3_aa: CASSPSWQGGSPLHF
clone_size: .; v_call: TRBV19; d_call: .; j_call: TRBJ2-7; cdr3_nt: TGTGCCAGTAGTTTTGGCAGGACCTACGAGCAGTACTTC; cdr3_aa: CASSFGRTYEQYF
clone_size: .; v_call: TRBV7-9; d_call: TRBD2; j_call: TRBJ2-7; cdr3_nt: TGTGCCAGCAGCTCAAGGGCTAGCGGGAGTTACGAGCAGTACTTC; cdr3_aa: CASSSRASGSYEQYF
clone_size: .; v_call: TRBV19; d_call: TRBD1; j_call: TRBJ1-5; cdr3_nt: TGTGCCAGTAGCAAAGAAACAGGGGGCTTGTTGAGGCCCCAGCATTTT; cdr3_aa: CASSKETGGLLRPQHF
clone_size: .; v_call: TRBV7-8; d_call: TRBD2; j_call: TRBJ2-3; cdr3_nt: TGTGCCAGCAGCTCCACTAGCGGGAGGGCCCAGAGCACAGATACGCAGTATTTT; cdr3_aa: CASSSTSGRAQSTDTQYF
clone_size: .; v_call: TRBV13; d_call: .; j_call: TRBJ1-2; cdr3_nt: TGTGCCAGCAGCTGGTCTCGGGGAGCGCACTATGGCTACACCTTC; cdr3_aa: CASSWSRGAHYGYTF
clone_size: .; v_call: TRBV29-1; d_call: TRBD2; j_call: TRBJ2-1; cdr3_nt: TGCAGCGTACTCTCCGGCGGGAGGGCCAATGAGCAGTTCTTC; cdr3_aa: CSVLSGGRANEQFF
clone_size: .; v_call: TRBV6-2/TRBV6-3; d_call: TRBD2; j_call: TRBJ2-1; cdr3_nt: TGTGCCAGCAGTCCAGCGGGAGTGCTCTACAATGAGCAGTTCTTC; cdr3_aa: CASSPAGVLYNEQFF
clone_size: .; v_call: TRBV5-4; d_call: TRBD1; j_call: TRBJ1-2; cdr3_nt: TGTGCCAGCAGCTTGCGGGACAGACACGGCTACACCTTC; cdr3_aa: CASSLRDRHGYTF
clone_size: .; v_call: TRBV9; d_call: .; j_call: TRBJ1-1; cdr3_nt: TGTGCCAGCAGCCTACACGACTCAGGACTGTGGACTGAAGCTTTCTTT; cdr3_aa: CASSLHDSGLWTEAFF
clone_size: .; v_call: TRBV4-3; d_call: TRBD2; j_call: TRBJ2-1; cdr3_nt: TGCGCCAGCAAACCCTCACTCAGCGGGAGGGGTTACAATGAGCAGTTCTTC; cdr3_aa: CASKPSLSGRGYNEQFF
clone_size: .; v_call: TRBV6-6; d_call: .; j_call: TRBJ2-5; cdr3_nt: TGTGCCAGCAGTTACTCCCGGGAGACCCAGTACTTC; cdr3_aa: CASSYSRETQYF
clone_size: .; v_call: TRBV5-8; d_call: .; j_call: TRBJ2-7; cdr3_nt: TGTGCCAGCAGCTTGGTTCGCGCGGTGCAGTACTTC; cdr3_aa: CASSLVRAVQYF
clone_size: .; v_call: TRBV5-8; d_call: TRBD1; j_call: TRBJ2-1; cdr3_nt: TGTGCCAGCAGCACCGGGACAGGGCGATACAATGAGCAGTTCTTC; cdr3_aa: CASSTGTGRYNEQFF
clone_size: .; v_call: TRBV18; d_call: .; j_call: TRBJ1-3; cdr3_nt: TGTGCCAGCTCACCCCCGGGACACACAAAACCGGCTGGAAACACCATATATTTT; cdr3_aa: CASSPPGHTKPAGNTIYF
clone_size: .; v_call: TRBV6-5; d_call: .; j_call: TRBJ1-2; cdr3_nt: TGTGCCAGCAGGGACGATGATGGGAGCTATGGCTACACCTTC; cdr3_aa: CASRDDDGSYGYTF
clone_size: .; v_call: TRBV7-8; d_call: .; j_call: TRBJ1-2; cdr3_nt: TGTGCCAGCAGCCCTCCTATTACGGACAGCAACTATGGCTACACCTTC; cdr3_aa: CASSPPITDSNYGYTF
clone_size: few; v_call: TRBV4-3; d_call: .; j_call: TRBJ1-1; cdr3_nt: TGCGCCAGCAGCCCCACCAGGGTCAAGTCTGAAGCTTTCTTT; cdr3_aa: CASSPTRVKSEAFF
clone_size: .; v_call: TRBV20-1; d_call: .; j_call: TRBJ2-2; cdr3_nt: TGCAGTGCTAGTAAGGCGGGGAGCCTGCCCGGGGAGCTGTTTTTT; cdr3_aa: CSASKAGSLPGELFF
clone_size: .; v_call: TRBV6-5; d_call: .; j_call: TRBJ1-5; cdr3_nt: TGTGCCAGCAGACCGGGTAGCAATCAGCCCCAGCATTTT; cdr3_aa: CASRPGSNQPQHF
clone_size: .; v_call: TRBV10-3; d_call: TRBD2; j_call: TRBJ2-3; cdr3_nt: TGTGCCATCAGGAGGTCAGGCGGGAGGGCGGGCACAGATACGCAGTATTTT; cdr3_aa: CAIRRSGGRAGTDTQYF